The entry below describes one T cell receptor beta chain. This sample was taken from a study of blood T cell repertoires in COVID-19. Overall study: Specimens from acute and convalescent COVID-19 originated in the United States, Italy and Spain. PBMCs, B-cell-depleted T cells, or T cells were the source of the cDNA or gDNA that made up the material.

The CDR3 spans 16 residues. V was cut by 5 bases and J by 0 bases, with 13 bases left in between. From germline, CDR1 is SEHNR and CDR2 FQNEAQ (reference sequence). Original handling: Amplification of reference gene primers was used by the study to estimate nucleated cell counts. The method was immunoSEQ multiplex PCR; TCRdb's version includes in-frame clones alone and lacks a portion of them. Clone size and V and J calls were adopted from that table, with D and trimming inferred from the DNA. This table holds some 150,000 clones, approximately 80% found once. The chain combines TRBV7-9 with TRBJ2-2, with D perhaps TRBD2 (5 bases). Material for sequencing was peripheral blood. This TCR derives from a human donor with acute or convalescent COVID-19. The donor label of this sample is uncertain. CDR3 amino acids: CASSGLAGANTGELFF. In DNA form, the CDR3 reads TGTGCCAGCAGCGGGTTGGCCGGGGCGAACACCGGGGAGCTGTTTTTT.